Presented here are 28 T cell receptor beta chains from one specimen sequenced in a study of cytomegalovirus exposure and HLA in healthy donors. Vbeta (60) and Jbeta (13) primers were used in the PCR. TCRdb keeps only in-frame clones here, not all; method: immunoSEQ multiplex PCR. The profile covers 70,000 or so clones, with almost 85% appearing a single time and under 2% taken by the ten largest. The sample taken for sequencing was PBMCs. The source is a man in his late teens or twenties in good health and CMV-seronegative.

The sample holds one count of this clone. The rearrangement uses TRBV5-1 and TRBJ2-3; a possible D gene is TRBD1 (6 bases). The CDR3 totals 16 residues. Germline values: CDR1 SGHRS, CDR2 YFSETQ. V lost 1 base, J lost 0 bases, and 12 bases lay in between. CDR3 DNA: TGCGCCAGCAGCTTGTTGGACAGCTCTAGCACAGATACGCAGTATTTT. Amino acids: CASSLLDSSSTDTQYF.

The chain links TRBV4-3 to TRBJ2-7; the D gene is possibly TRBD2 (5 bases). The germline CDR1 and CDR2 sequences are LGHNA and YSLEER. The CDR3 covers 15 residues. The germline V and J ends were trimmed by 0 bases and 1 base, with 10 bases remaining between them. In nucleotides, the CDR3 is TGCGCCAGCAGCCAAGAGAACGGCGGGTCCTACGAGCAGTACTTC. The encoded protein is CASSQENGGSYEQYF.

This chain uses TRBV5-6 with TRBJ2-7, with D perhaps matching TRBD2 (6 bases). The CDR3 loop spans 14 amino acids. V was shortened by 5 bases and J by 6 bases, with 18 bases between the two germline ends. Germline CDR1 and CDR2: SGHDT and YYEEEE. DNA of the CDR3: TGTGCCAGCAGTCTCGGACTACCTCGAATCGAGCAGTACTTC. It codes for CASSLGLPRIEQYF.

This clone is a singleton in its sample. V and J are TRBV30 and TRBJ1-6; D may be TRBD1 (5 bases). Germline CDR1 and CDR2: GTSNPN and SVGIG (reference sequence). V was clipped by 2 bases and J by 6 bases, with 17 bases between them. This CDR3 comprises 16 residues. The CDR3 loop is CAWSMLWGGGNSPLHF. The CDR3 DNA is TGTGCCTGGAGTATGCTTTGGGGCGGTGGTAATTCACCCCTCCACTTT.

The chain couples TRBV6-1 to TRBJ2-7; D is possibly TRBD2 (6 bases). The CDR3 totals 13 residues. Germline CDR1 MNHNS, CDR2 SASEGT. Trimming pared 0 bases from V and 3 bases from J, leaving 6 bases between. The CDR3 nucleotides are TGTGCCAGCAGTGAAGCGCGGGGCTACGAGCAGTACTTC. Translated, it gives CASSEARGYEQYF.

Details on this clone: The same CDR3 arises from other DNA sequences in this sample as well. This chain joins TRBV28 and TRBJ1-6, with 10 bases that match TRBD1. Per germline, CDR1 MDHEN and CDR2 SYDVKM. V shed 6 bases and J 6 bases; nucleotides not matched to a gene: 2. The CDR3 sequence is 14 residues long. Here the CDR3 reads CASSRDRGNSPLHF. CDR3 DNA: TGTGCCAGCAGCCGGGACAGGGGTAATTCACCCCTCCACTTT.

The CDR3 DNA reads TGTGCCAGCAGCTTAGAAACGACAGGGCGTGGCTACACCTTC. Its translation: CASSLETTGRGYTF. The genes are TRBV7-9 and TRBJ1-2; 7 nucleotides align to TRBD1. The CDR3 covers 14 residues. V was pared by 1 base and J by 7 bases, with 6 bases of the junction left unmatched. From germline, CDR1 is SEHNR and CDR2 FQNEAQ (reference sequence).

The genes are TRBV6-1 and TRBJ2-2; 11 nucleotides line up with TRBD2. Trimming at V came to 0 bases and at J to 6 bases, leaving 0 bases not matched to a gene. There are 15 residues in the CDR3. CDR1 and CDR2 (germline): MNHNS, SASEGT. The CDR3 nucleotides are TGTGCCAGCAGTGAAGCTAGCGGGGGGGCCGGGGAGCTGTTTTTT. Protein product: CASSEASGGAGELFF.

V is TRBV15 and J is TRBJ2-3; the match to TRBD2 covers 11 bases. This CDR3 spans 15 amino acids. J gave up 2 bases and V 4 bases, and 2 bases lay outside the gene matches. Germline CDR1 is LNHNV and CDR2 is YYDKDF (reference sequence). The CDR3: CATSTSGRLTDTQYF. CDR3 DNA sequence: TGTGCCACCAGCACTAGCGGGAGGCTCACAGATACGCAGTATTTT. The whole variable domain, filled in from reference TRBV15 and TRBJ2-3, reads DAMVIQNPRYQVTQFGKPVTLSCSQTLNHNVMYWYQQKSSQAPKLLFHYYDKDFNNEADTPDNFQSRRPNTSFCFLDIRSPGLGDTAMYLCATSTSGRLTDTQYFGPGTRLTVL.

The V call is TRBV28, the J call TRBJ1-1; 7 bases agree with TRBD1. The CDR3 is 12 residues long. V gave up 6 bases and J gave up 10 bases; unmatched junction bases: 8. Germline assignment: CDR1 MDHEN and CDR2 SYDVKM. CDR3 nucleotide sequence: TGTGCCAGCAGCTCACAGGGGAAGGTAGCTTTCTTT. Translation gives CASSSQGKVAFF.

The J gene is TRBJ2-7, the V gene TRBV28, with 9 bases fitting TRBD1. CDR1 MDHEN and CDR2 SYDVKM come from the germline V gene. There are 15 residues in the CDR3. The trim removed 4 bases at V and 1 base at J, leaving 5 bases unmatched. The CDR3 DNA reads TGTGCCAGCAGTTCGCAGACAGGGGGGTCCTACGAGCAGTACTTC. Protein sequence: CASSSQTGGSYEQYF.

In the case of this clone: The sample contains more than one DNA sequence encoding this CDR3. The chain links TRBV7-9 to TRBJ1-1; TRBD1 might be the D (5 bases). CDR3 length equals 13 residues. Trimming took 3 bases from V and 3 from J, leaving 8 bases between them. In germline, CDR1 is SEHNR, CDR2 FQNEAQ (reference sequence). The DNA for the CDR3 is TGTGCCAGCAGCTTGGGGGGGGACACTGAAGCTTTCTTT. Translated, it gives CASSLGGDTEAFF.

The chain has TRBV4-3 and TRBJ1-2; TRBD1 might be the D (6 bases). The CDR3 sequence is 18 residues long. Germline CDR1 LGHNA, CDR2 YSLEER. V lost 1 base and J lost 2, with 20 bases in between. The CDR3 spells CASSQGQGRSGTNYGYTF. The CDR3 DNA reads as TGCGCCAGCAGCCAAGGCCAGGGGAGAAGTGGAACAAACTATGGCTACACCTTC.

With respect to this clone: At one end, the junction sequence differs from germline, possibly due to a read error. The rearrangement links TRBV7-3 to TRBJ2-7, with 8 bases identical to TRBD2. The CDR3 is 18 residues long. The germline CDR1 and CDR2 sequences are SGHTA and FQGTGA. CDR3 sequence (DNA): TGTGCCAGCAGCTTATATGAACTAGCGGAGTGGGGCTCCTACGAGCAGCACTTC. It encodes CASSLYELAEWGSYEQHF. The full variable domain, with the rest looked up from reference TRBV7-3 and TRBJ2-7, is GAGVSQTPSNKVTEKGKYVELRCDPISGHTALYWYRQSLGQGPEFLIYFQGTGAADDSGLPNDRFFAVRPEGSVSTLKIQRTERGDSAVYLCASSLYELAEWGSYEQHFGPGTRLTVT.

V is TRBV7-3 and J is TRBJ2-7, with D possibly TRBD1 on 6 matching bases. Trimming removed 6 bases at V and 2 bases at J, with 11 bases between. CDR3 length: 13 residues. Germline assignment: CDR1 SGHTA and CDR2 FQGTGA. The CDR3 spells CASSAGEAYEQYF. CDR3 coding DNA: TGTGCCAGCAGTGCAGGGGAAGCCTACGAGCAGTACTTC.

This chain uses TRBV28 with TRBJ1-2, with D possibly being TRBD1 (6 bases). Deletions cut 6 bases from V and 4 bases from J, with 9 bases between. Germline V gene lookup returns CDR1 MDHEN and CDR2 SYDVKM. This CDR3 is built from 12 residues. The CDR3 loop is CASRTGTYGYTF. The CDR3, as DNA: TGTGCCAGCAGAACAGGGACCTATGGCTACACCTTC.

This clone was seen a handful of times. The chain has TRBV7-9 and TRBJ2-2, with D uncertain. The V gene's germline CDR1 is SEHNR and CDR2 FQNEAQ (reference sequence). With 2 bases removed from V and 1 base from J, the gap between germline ends came to 8 bases. The CDR3 is 15 amino acids. DNA for the CDR3: TGTGCCAGCAGCTTATACCAGGTGAACACCGGGGAGCTGTTTTTT. It is translated as CASSLYQVNTGELFF.

This chain joins TRBV29-1 and TRBJ2-3; D is undetermined. Germline-derived CDR1 and CDR2 are SQVTM and ANQGSEA. The CDR3 runs to 13 residues. Trimming removed 0 bases at V and 3 bases at J, with 7 bases between. CDR3 sequence: CSVEEERTDTQYF. In DNA, the CDR3 is TGCAGCGTTGAAGAGGAGAGGACAGATACGCAGTATTTT.

The chain is built from TRBV19 and TRBJ1-2, with TRBD1 matching over 10 bases. V dropped 4 bases and J dropped 8; count of bases not matched to a gene: 22. In germline, CDR1 is LNHDA, CDR2 SQIVND (reference sequence). The CDR3 extends over 19 amino acids. In DNA, the CDR3 is TGTGCCAGTAGTAGTCGGGCAAAAGGACAGGGGGAATACCTCTTGGGCTACACCTTC. It codes for CASSSRAKGQGEYLLGYTF.

The chain couples TRBV27 to TRBJ1-4; TRBD1 might be the D (5 bases). Germline V lookup: CDR1 MNHEY, CDR2 SMNVEV (reference sequence). The CDR3 is 15 amino acids. Trimming left V 5 bases short and J 0 bases short, with 10 bases between. CDR3 in DNA: TGTGCCAGCAGTCCCAGGGAGGCAACTAATGAAAAACTGTTTTTT. Its protein product is CASSPREATNEKLFF.

The chain combines TRBV6-1 with TRBJ1-1; 9 nucleotides match TRBD1. After removal of 5 bases from V and 5 bases from J, the junction contained 6 bases not matched to a gene. The germline V gene encodes CDR1 MNHNS and CDR2 SASEGT. The CDR3 is 14 residues long. DNA for the CDR3: TGTGCCAGCAGTCAACAGGGGGCCCGTACTGAAGCTTTCTTT. Amino acid sequence: CASSQQGARTEAFF.

The V and J genes are TRBV30 and TRBJ2-5, with 9 bases lining up with TRBD1. Trimming took 1 base from V and 7 from J; bases not matched to a gene: 10. CDR1 is GTSNPN and CDR2 is SVGIG in the germline V gene (reference sequence). This CDR3 has 15 amino acids. The CDR3 here is CAWSGPGQGIWTQYF. The CDR3 DNA is TGTGCCTGGAGTGGGCCGGGACAGGGTATCTGGACCCAGTACTTC.

V is TRBV15 and J is TRBJ2-3; 7 bases align to TRBD2. Unmatched junction bases numbered 9, after V lost 5 bases and J lost 1 base. The CDR3 has 16 amino acids. Germline V gene data show CDR1 as LNHNV and CDR2 as YYDKDF (reference sequence). CDR3 region: CATSGNQLACTDTQYF. The CDR3 DNA reads TGTGCCACCAGCGGGAATCAACTAGCGTGCACAGATACGCAGTATTTT.

The rearrangement links TRBV5-1 to TRBJ2-7, with D maybe TRBD1 (5 bases). The CDR3 runs 14 residues. In germline, CDR1 is SGHRS, CDR2 YFSETQ. Deletions cut 4 bases from V and 6 bases from J, with 17 bases between. CDR3 sequence reads: CASSQGSAGSEQYF. CDR3 DNA: TGCGCCAGCAGCCAGGGATCCGCCGGGTCCGAGCAGTACTTC.

This clone appeared a single time. The chain links TRBV30 to TRBJ1-5; possible D gene TRBD1, 5 bases. The CDR3 contains 16 residues. Trimming took 7 bases from V and 6 from J, leaving 25 bases between them. Germline-derived CDR1 and CDR2 are GTSNPN and SVGIG (reference sequence). The CDR3 coding sequence is TGTGCCTCCTCGCAGGGCTCCCAACAGGTGGGTCAGCCCCAGCATTTT. Translation gives CASSQGSQQVGQPQHF.

This sequence joins TRBV5-8 and TRBJ1-1; D may be TRBD1 (6 bases). CDR3 length: 14 residues. V gave up 2 bases and J gave up 0 bases, with 8 bases separating them. Germline CDR1 reads SGHTS; CDR2 reads YDEGEE. The CDR3 DNA reads as TGTGCCAGCAGCTTACAGGGTATGAACACTGAAGCTTTCTTT. Translation gives CASSLQGMNTEAFF.

This clone was seen a handful of times. V and J are TRBV4-2 and TRBJ2-1; D not certain. CDR1 is LGHNA and CDR2 is YNFKEQ in the germline V gene. The CDR3 consists of 15 residues. Trimming pared 0 bases from V and 0 bases from J, leaving 6 bases between. The CDR3 DNA reads as TGTGCCAGCAGCCAAGAGGCAGTCTCCTACAATGAGCAGTTCTTC. Its translation: CASSQEAVSYNEQFF.

This chain connects TRBV30 to TRBJ1-4; 7 positions agree with TRBD1. The V gene end was trimmed by 8 bases and the J gene end by 5 bases; junction bases not matched to a gene: 8. The CDR3 contains 13 residues. From germline, CDR1 is GTSNPN and CDR2 SVGIG (reference sequence). CDR3 coding DNA: TGTGCCCGACGTGGACAGGTGAATGAAAAACTGTTTTTT. Residues: CARRGQVNEKLFF.